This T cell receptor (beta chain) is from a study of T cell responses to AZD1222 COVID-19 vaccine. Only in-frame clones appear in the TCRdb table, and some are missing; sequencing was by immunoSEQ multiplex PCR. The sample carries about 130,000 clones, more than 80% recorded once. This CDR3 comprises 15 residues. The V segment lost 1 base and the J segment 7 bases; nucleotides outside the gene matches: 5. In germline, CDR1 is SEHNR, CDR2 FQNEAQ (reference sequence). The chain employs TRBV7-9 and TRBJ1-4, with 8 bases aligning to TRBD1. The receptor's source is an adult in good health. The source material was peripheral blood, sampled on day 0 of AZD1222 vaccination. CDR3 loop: CASSLGQGAGEKLFF. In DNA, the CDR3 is TGTGCCAGCAGCTTAGGGCAGGGGGCCGGTGAAAAACTGTTTTTT.